The 17 T cell receptor beta chains given below trace back to one sample, sequenced in a study of T-cell memory formation after mild COVID-19 (dated by TCRdb to about 2021). Library construction relied on 5' RACE. This sample was sequenced with an Illumina NovaSeq 6000. The public reads were run again by TCRdb, first through fastp at Q25 and then through MiXCR, and only productive beta chains were kept. All rows with the same CDR3 protein become a single entry with the most common DNA and genes. In all, the sample holds about 320,000 distinct CDR3 sequences, and about 13% of those were seen once. The ten largest make up roughly 21% of the sample. The sample taken for sequencing was PBMCs or a T cell subset sorted from them (not recorded which). The receptors were gathered from a man aged 18-30 years who had mild COVID-19 (a few samples of this study predate the infection). The sample titles of this study are shuffled in the database, so cell type and time point are left out; the donor was told from shared clones.

This sequence joins TRBV5-1 and TRBJ2-7; 8 bases line up with TRBD1. V shed 2 bases, J shed 4 bases, and the junction held 8 bases outside the gene matches. CDR1 is SGHRS, CDR2 YFSETQ, per germline. The CDR3 runs to 15 residues. CDR3 protein: CASSFAGDRTYEQYF. The DNA for the CDR3 is TGCGCCAGCAGCTTCGCCGGGGACAGGACTTACGAGCAGTACTTC.

This clonotype was counted only a few times. This chain links TRBV7-6 with TRBJ2-1; no definite D call. The CDR3 extends over 15 amino acids. CDR1 is SGHVS and CDR2 is FNYEAQ in the germline V gene. V lost 1 base and J 4 bases, leaving 11 bases between the germline ends. The CDR3 sequence is CASSLEFRVYNEQFF. The CDR3 DNA is TGTGCCAGCAGCTTAGAGTTTCGGGTTTACAATGAGCAGTTCTTC.

The chain combines TRBV7-2 with TRBJ2-3; 13 nucleotides match TRBD2. Trimming took 4 bases from V and 7 from J; bases not matched to a gene: 8. The CDR3 runs 16 residues. Germline CDR1 is SGHTA and CDR2 is FQGNSA. The CDR3 protein is CASSSQLAGGRYTQYF. CDR3 nucleotides: TGTGCCAGCAGCTCACAACTAGCGGGGGGGCGGTATACGCAGTATTTT. The full variable domain, its missing parts supplied by reference TRBV7-2 and TRBJ2-3, is GAGVSQSPSNKVTEKGKDVELRCDPISGHTALYWYRQSLGQGLEFLIYFQGNSAPDKSGLPSDRFSAERTGGSVSTLTIQRTQQEDSAVYLCASSSQLAGGRYTQYFGPGTRLTVL.

This chain links TRBV7-2 with TRBJ2-5; no reliable D call. This CDR3 is built from 14 residues. V lost 5 bases, J lost 5 bases, and 15 bases lay in between. Germline V gene sequence: CDR1 SGHTA, CDR2 FQGNSA. CDR3 loop: CASSLGTGYETQYF. The CDR3 DNA reads as TGTGCCAGCAGCCTCGGTACTGGGTACGAGACCCAGTACTTC.

This clonotype has at least ten counts. The chain couples TRBV20-1 to TRBJ1-3; 9 positions agree with TRBD1. The V segment lost 5 bases and the J segment 4 bases; nucleotides outside the gene matches: 6. The CDR3 is made up of 14 amino acids. The germline V gene encodes CDR1 DFQATT and CDR2 SNEGSKA (reference sequence). In DNA, the CDR3 is TGCAGTGCTCAACAGGGGGCAGGAGGAAACACCATATATTTT. It yields the protein CSAQQGAGGNTIYF.

This clonotype was detected ten times or more. V is TRBV5-1 and J is TRBJ2-2; TRBD1 aligns across 7 bases. The J segment lost 3 bases and the V segment lost 0 bases, leaving 2 bases of the junction unmatched. Germline V gene sequence: CDR1 SGHRS, CDR2 YFSETQ. The CDR3 has 15 residues. CDR3 loop: CASSLAGTDTGELFF. CDR3 DNA sequence: TGCGCCAGCAGCTTGGCCGGGACAGACACCGGGGAGCTGTTTTTT. Together with reference TRBV5-1 and TRBJ2-2, the CDR3 gives the full variable domain: KAGVTQTPRYLIKTRGQQVTLSCSPISGHRSVSWYQQTPGQGLQFLFEYFSETQRNKGNFPGRFSGRQFSNSRSEMNVSTLELGDSALYLCASSLAGTDTGELFFGEGSRLTVL.

The CDR3 DNA reads TGCAGTGCATCCCGATGGTCCTATGGCTACACCTTC. This gives the protein CSASRWSYGYTF. The genes are TRBV20-1 and TRBJ1-2; D is uncertain. CDR1 DFQATT and CDR2 SNEGSKA come from the germline V gene (reference sequence). V lost 6 bases and J lost 4, with 12 bases in between. The CDR3 is 12 residues long.

This clonotype has a handful of counts. This rearrangement joins TRBV18 to TRBJ2-7; 8 bases are shared with TRBD2. Unmatched junction bases numbered 9, after V lost 4 bases and J lost 7 bases. The CDR3 totals 14 residues. The germline V gene has CDR1 KGHSH and CDR2 LQKENI. The CDR3 reads CASSLPGGAGEQYV. DNA of the CDR3: TGTGCCAGCTCACTCCCGGGGGGGGCAGGAGAGCAGTACGTC.

CDR3: CASSPGQGRAYEQYF. Written as DNA, the CDR3 is TGTGCCAGCAGCCCCGGACAGGGCCGCGCCTACGAGCAGTACTTC. The V gene is TRBV5-8, the J gene TRBJ2-7; 8 bases fit TRBD1. Trimming cost V 4 bases and J 2 bases; bases outside gene matches: 8. CDR1 SGHTS and CDR2 YDEGEE come from the germline V gene. The CDR3 sequence is 15 residues long.

This clonotype was counted between two and nine times. The chain is built from TRBV6-5 and TRBJ1-6; D uncertain. The germline gives CDR1 MNHEY, CDR2 SVGAGI. The CDR3 is made up of 14 amino acids. Trimming took 6 bases from V and 9 from J, leaving 15 bases between them. The CDR3, as DNA: TGTGCCAGCAGAACCGCTTCGGGAAGTTCACCCCTCCACTTT. Encoded protein: CASRTASGSSPLHF.

This clonotype was picked up a small number of times. J is TRBJ2-7 and V is TRBV7-2; 10 bases map to TRBD2. J gave up 5 bases and V 4 bases, and 5 bases lay outside the gene matches. The germline CDR1 and CDR2 sequences are SGHTA and FQGNSA. The CDR3 length is 14 residues. The CDR3 bases are TGTGCCAGCAGCTCAAGCGGGGGGGCTAACGAGCAGTACGTC. Protein product: CASSSSGGANEQYV.

The genes are TRBV7-2 and TRBJ1-4; 8 bases fit TRBD1. V lost 5 bases, J lost 16 bases, and 15 bases stayed unmatched. Germline CDR1 is SGHTA and CDR2 is FQGNSA. The CDR3 has 14 residues. The CDR3 protein is CASSADRGPYIPFF. CDR3 in DNA: TGTGCCAGCAGCGCCGACAGGGGCCCGTATATTCCGTTTTTT.

This clonotype was observed a handful of times. CDR3 in DNA: TGTGCCAGCAGCTTAGTGTCCTACGAGCAGTACGTC. It yields the protein CASSLVSYEQYV. The chain links TRBV11-2 to TRBJ2-7; D is unclear. Trimming removed 1 base from V and 1 base from J, with 2 bases in between. The germline CDR1 and CDR2 sequences are SGHAT and FQNNGV. This CDR3 is 12 amino acids long.

This clonotype was observed many times. The chain is built from TRBV4-3 and TRBJ2-7, with D unclear. The length of the CDR3 is 15 residues. V was clipped by 2 bases and J by 3 bases, with 14 bases between them. In germline, CDR1 is LGHNA, CDR2 YSLEER. Here the CDR3 DNA reads TGCGCCAGCAGCCAATCTTCGAACCCCTACTACGAGCAGTACTTC. As protein: CASSQSSNPYYEQYF.

The table lists this clonotype with a few counts. V gene TRBV7-2 combines with J gene TRBJ1-2; D is unresolved. Deletions cut 1 base from V and 6 bases from J, with 12 bases between. Germline V gene data show CDR1 as SGHTA and CDR2 as FQGNSA. This CDR3 has 14 residues. CDR3 in DNA: TGTGCCAGCAGCTTAGACCACGGACGCCATGGCTACACCTTC. This gives the protein CASSLDHGRHGYTF.

The chain's CDR3 is CAISDSRGDRESEQFF. For the CDR3, the DNA is TGTGCCATCAGTGACTCCCGGGGGGACAGGGAGAGTGAGCAGTTCTTC. The J gene is TRBJ2-1, the V gene TRBV10-3; TRBD1 agrees at 9 bases. V trimming: 3 bases; J trimming: 9 bases; junction bases outside the gene matches: 12. The length of the CDR3 is 16 residues. In germline, CDR1 is ENHRY, CDR2 SYGVKD.

The chain uses TRBV19 and TRBJ2-7, with 7 bases identical to TRBD1. J gave up 0 bases and V 1 base, and 6 bases lay outside the gene matches. Germline CDR1 and CDR2: LNHDA and SQIVND (reference sequence). The CDR3 extends over 16 amino acids. CDR3 nucleotides: TGTGCCAGTAGTATAGGGACAGGATCATTCTCCTACGAGCAGTACTTC. Translation gives CASSIGTGSFSYEQYF.